Each of the 20 T cell receptor beta chains below was sequenced from the same sample in a study of T cells after yellow fever vaccination. TCRdb analysed the 5' RACE reads with MiXCR anew, one entry per CDR3 protein. Among some 560,000 distinct CDR3 sequences listed, 15% to 20% were seen once. The sample here was PBMCs, taken 15 days after the yellow fever booster vaccination. The receptors here all came from a young man who received the YFV17D yellow fever vaccine.

The DNA of the CDR3 is TGCGCCAGCAGTGAGTCGGTAATACCGGGACTAGCGGGCGGGTCCTACAATGAGCAGTTCTTC. Protein sequence: CASSESVIPGLAGGSYNEQFF. This chain uses TRBV10-1 with TRBJ2-1; 12 bases fit TRBD2. V lost 0 bases and J lost 1; bases outside the gene matches: 13. Looked up from germline, CDR1 is WNHNN and CDR2 is SYGVQD (reference sequence). This CDR3 region has 21 residues.

This clonotype was counted a few times. This chain joins TRBV29-1 and TRBJ2-1; maybe TRBD2 (6 bases). The CDR3 spans 14 residues. The germline V gene encodes CDR1 SQVTM and CDR2 ANQGSEA. The V and J ends lost 7 bases and 0 bases respectively, with 13 bases between them. The CDR3 loop reads CSGLDGGSYNEQFF. The CDR3, as DNA: TGCAGCGGGCTAGACGGGGGCTCCTACAATGAGCAGTTCTTC.

The chain carries TRBV5-4 and TRBJ2-5, with 7 bases aligning to TRBD2. The V gene's germline CDR1 is SGHNT and CDR2 YYREEE (reference sequence). V was pared by 0 bases and J by 7 bases, with 12 bases of the junction left unmatched. The CDR3 runs to 16 residues. For the CDR3, the DNA is TGTGCCAGCAGCTTGGGGACTAGAGCGTTCGAAGGGACCCAGTACTTC. As protein: CASSLGTRAFEGTQYF.

The V call is TRBV6-1, the J call TRBJ2-1; TRBD2 matches 8 bases. The CDR3 contains 15 residues. Germline V gene data show CDR1 as MNHNS and CDR2 as SASEGT. V gave up 5 bases and J gave up 4 bases; unmatched junction bases: 7. The CDR3 loop is CASSTGLARYNEQFF. The CDR3 nucleotides read TGTGCCAGCAGTACCGGACTAGCCCGATACAATGAGCAGTTCTTC.

This rearrangement joins TRBV7-9 to TRBJ2-5, with D possibly matching TRBD2 (5 bases). The CDR3 sequence is 17 residues long. The V gene's germline CDR1 is SEHNR and CDR2 FQNEAQ (reference sequence). The V end was cut by 2 bases, the J end by 5 bases, with 21 bases between. CDR3 nucleotides: TGTGCCAGCAGCTTATCTCTGGGATTGGCAGGCGGGGAGACCCAGTACTTC. It specifies CASSLSLGLAGGETQYF.

There are a few counts of this clonotype. This chain connects TRBV6-2 or TRBV6-3 to TRBJ2-7, with D possibly being TRBD1 or TRBD2 (5 bases each). V lost 10 bases, J lost 6 bases, and 22 bases lay in between. This CDR3 contains 14 residues. Germline V gives CDR1 MNHEY, CDR2 SVGEGT. CDR3 bases: TGTGCCACCGGGGTTTGGGACCCCACACGCGAGCAGTACTTC. Translated, it gives CATGVWDPTREQYF.

The rearrangement uses TRBV6-2 or TRBV6-3 and TRBJ2-3; 8 bases match TRBD1. This CDR3 has 15 amino acids. The germline V gene has CDR1 MNHEY and CDR2 SVGEGT. V was clipped by 6 bases and J by 4 bases; unmatched bases: 9. The CDR3 DNA reads as TGTGCCAGCAGCCTCCAGGGGGCCTCTTCAGATACGCAGTATTTT. Its translation is CASSLQGASSDTQYF.

In its sample, this clonotype was seen once. No conserved phenylalanine or tryptophan ends this CDR3, so it is likely a read error. The limits of the CDR3 on the DNA are not certain, so only TCRdb's listed CDR3 is given. The rearrangement uses TRBV2 and TRBJ2-1; TRBD2, the table's D call, was not compared with the DNA. The CDR3 has 12 amino acids, counting both end residues. CDR1 is SNHLY and CDR2 is FYNNEI in the germline V gene. CDR3 in amino acids: CASSQTGREVWL.

The chain joins TRBV20-1 to TRBJ2-1; D is unresolved. V shed 0 bases and J shed 9 bases, with 18 bases lying between them. The germline V gene encodes CDR1 DFQATT and CDR2 SNEGSKA (reference sequence). This CDR3 is 15 amino acids long. CDR3 nucleotides: TGCAGTGCTAGAGAGGTGCACCACACTTGGGGTGAGCAGTTCTTC. This codes for CSAREVHHTWGEQFF.

The chain combines TRBV7-9 with TRBJ2-1; 8 bases map to TRBD2. This CDR3 contains 14 residues. Germline-derived CDR1 and CDR2 are SEHNR and FQNEAQ (reference sequence). Trimming took 10 bases from V and 4 from J; bases not matched to a gene: 9. CDR3 region: CATPGLERYNEQFF. CDR3 bases: TGTGCCACTCCGGGACTAGAGAGGTACAATGAGCAGTTCTTC. The complete variable domain, with remaining parts taken from reference TRBV7-9 and TRBJ2-1, reads DTGVSQNPRHKITKRGQNVTFRCDPISEHNRLYWYRQTLGQGPEFLTYFQNEAQLEKSRLLSDRFSAERPKGSFSTLEIQRTEQGDSAMYLCATPGLERYNEQFFGPGTRLTVL.

There are a few counts of this clonotype. The V call is TRBV15, the J call TRBJ2-5, with D unresolved. Per the germline V gene, CDR1 is LNHNV and CDR2 is YYDKDF (reference sequence). Trimming took off 1 base at V and 5 bases at J, with 2 bases between the two ends. This CDR3 has 11 amino acids. CDR3 coding DNA: TGTGCCACCAGCAGAGCCGAGACCCAGTACTTC. Translating it yields CATSRAETQYF.

The chain employs TRBV29-1 and TRBJ2-1; D remains unclear. V lost 8 bases and J lost 8, with 19 bases in between. Germline V CDR1 and CDR2: SQVTM, ANQGSEA. The CDR3 covers 13 residues. CDR3 in amino acids: CSPMSENGDEQFF. CDR3 sequence (DNA): TGCAGCCCGATGTCGGAGAACGGCGATGAGCAGTTCTTC.

The chain uses TRBV7-9 and TRBJ1-2; D gene unclear. V lost 8 bases to trimming and J lost 6 bases, with 16 bases between them. CDR3 length: 13 amino acids. Germline V gives CDR1 SEHNR, CDR2 FQNEAQ (reference sequence). The CDR3 reads CASVRWGVDGYTF. CDR3 coding DNA: TGTGCCAGCGTTAGGTGGGGTGTGGATGGCTACACCTTC.

A few counts support this clonotype. The chain has TRBV7-2 and TRBJ2-1; 8 nucleotides line up with TRBD2. The germline gives CDR1 SGHTA, CDR2 FQGNSA. V trimming: 1 base; J trimming: 5 bases; junction bases outside the gene matches: 1. The CDR3 covers 14 residues. The CDR3 DNA is TGTGCCAGCAGCTTAGAACTAGCGGACAATGAGCAGTTCTTC. Encoded protein: CASSLELADNEQFF.

To note about this clonotype: The junction departs from the called germline gene at one end, perhaps through a read error. This chain joins TRBV5-1 and TRBJ2-1, with a tentative D call TRBD1 (5 bases). This CDR3 is 15 amino acids long. Germline values: CDR1 SGHRS, CDR2 YFSETQ. Here the CDR3 reads CANSSSQGTYNEQFF. The CDR3 DNA reads TGCGCCAACAGCTCGTCCCAGGGCACCTACAATGAGCAGTTCTTC. The full variable domain, its missing parts supplied by reference TRBV5-1 and TRBJ2-1, is KAGVTQTPRYLIKTRGQQVTLSCSPISGHRSVSWYQQTPGQGLQFLFEYFSETQRNKGNFPGRFSGRQFSNSRSEMNVSTLELGDSALYLCANSSSQGTYNEQFFGPGTRLTVL.

About this clonotype: A junction boundary mismatches the germline segment, possibly from a read error. The CDR3 coding sequence is TGCAGTTCTAGCGGGCACCCCCAAGAGACCCAGTACTTC. Translation: CSSSGHPQETQYF. The chain couples TRBV20-1 to TRBJ2-5; 8 bases agree with TRBD2. This CDR3 has 13 residues. Germline V gene sequence: CDR1 DFQATT, CDR2 SNEGSKA (reference sequence).

This clonotype has more than one count but fewer than ten. V and J are TRBV27 and TRBJ1-5; no reliable D call. CDR3 length: 12 amino acids. The V gene's germline CDR1 is MNHEY and CDR2 SMNVEV (reference sequence). Trimming cost V 1 base and J 6 bases, with 4 bases left between them. As DNA, the CDR3 is TGTGCCAGCAGTTTATTCGGTCAGCCCCAGCATTTT. The encoded protein is CASSLFGQPQHF.

Only a few counts were recorded for this clonotype. This chain links TRBV7-2 with TRBJ2-1; no definite D call. The germline gives CDR1 SGHTA, CDR2 FQGNSA. The V and J ends lost 2 bases and 4 bases respectively, with 12 bases between them. The CDR3 spans 15 residues. For the CDR3, the DNA is TGTGCCAGCAGCTTAAATTCGGGCCAATACAATGAGCAGTTCTTC. It codes for CASSLNSGQYNEQFF.

This clonotype turned up a few times. The chain has TRBV6-1 and TRBJ2-1, with 7 bases lining up with TRBD2. Germline-derived CDR1 and CDR2 are MNHNS and SASEGT. The CDR3 extends over 13 amino acids. Unmatched junction bases numbered 7, after V lost 6 bases and J lost 8 bases. Here the CDR3 DNA reads TGTGCCAGCAGCCGACTAGCAGTGGATGAGCAGTTCTTC. It specifies CASSRLAVDEQFF.

The table lists this clonotype with a few counts. This chain connects TRBV12-3 or TRBV12-4 to TRBJ2-7, with D tentatively TRBD1 (6 bases). V was pared by 3 bases and J by 4 bases, with 16 bases between. This CDR3 region has 15 residues. CDR3 residues: CASSFSPGQVYEQYF. In DNA, the CDR3 is TGTGCCAGCAGTTTTTCACCGGGACAAGTATACGAGCAGTACTTC.